Each of the 8 T cell receptor beta chains below was sequenced from the same sample in a study of blood T cell repertoires in COVID-19. Here immunoSEQ multiplex PCR was the method, and the copy in TCRdb shows in-frame clones only, minus some. This sample has hundreds of thousands of clones, with about 86% found just once. The sequencing sample was made of PBMCs or T cells enriched from blood (not recorded which). These TCRs come from a man younger than 40 with acute COVID-19.

Turning to this clone: At the DNA level, this CDR3 is encoded by other sequences in the same sample as well. The chain employs TRBV6-5 and TRBJ2-6; D uncertain. The CDR3 is 15 amino acids. Trimming removed 2 bases at V and 0 bases at J, with 5 bases between. Germline CDR1 MNHEY, CDR2 SVGAGI. CDR3 in DNA: TGTGCCAGCAGTTACACGGTCTCTGGGGCCAACGTCCTGACTTTC. Amino acid sequence: CASSYTVSGANVLTF.

The chain has TRBV2 and TRBJ2-6; D unresolved. CDR3 length: 14 amino acids. Germline values: CDR1 SNHLY, CDR2 FYNNEI. Trimming took off 7 bases at V and 1 base at J, with 8 bases between the two ends. The CDR3 bases are TGTGCCAGCAATCTCGGTTCTGGGGCCAACGTCCTGACTTTC. Translating gives CASNLGSGANVLTF.

This clone was observed a handful of times. The V call is TRBV25-1, the J call TRBJ1-2; weak D call: TRBD1 (5 bases). CDR3 size: 11 residues. The germline V and J ends were trimmed by 6 bases and 7 bases, with 9 bases remaining between them. In germline, CDR1 is MGHDK, CDR2 SYGVNS. CDR3 nucleotides: TGTGCCAGCAGCGACAGTTTTGGCTACACCTTC. Translating gives CASSDSFGYTF.

J is TRBJ2-1 and V is TRBV6-5; tentative D call: TRBD2 (5 bases). Germline values: CDR1 MNHEY, CDR2 SVGAGI. The germline V and J ends were trimmed by 7 bases and 2 bases, with 9 bases remaining between them. CDR3 size: 13 residues. The CDR3, as DNA: TGTGCCAGCATGGGAGTCACCTACAATGAGCAGTTCTTC. Protein sequence: CASMGVTYNEQFF.

The chain links TRBV2 to TRBJ2-1; weak D call: TRBD1 (5 bases). CDR3 size: 15 residues. The V and J ends lost 3 bases and 10 bases respectively, with 19 bases between them. Per the germline V gene, CDR1 is SNHLY and CDR2 is FYNNEI. This CDR3 is CASSENPPPRGEQFF. CDR3 nucleotide sequence: TGTGCCAGCAGTGAGAACCCACCCCCTAGGGGAGAGCAGTTCTTC.

The chain has TRBV19 and TRBJ1-5; D is possibly TRBD1 (5 bases). Trimming shortened V by 3 bases and J by 7 bases, and 10 bases separated the two germline ends. CDR3 length equals 13 residues. CDR1 is LNHDA, CDR2 SQIVND, per germline (reference sequence). CDR3 region: CASSIEGVQPQHF. The CDR3 bases are TGTGCCAGTAGTATTGAAGGGGTCCAGCCCCAGCATTTT. Full variable domain (remainder filled in from reference TRBV19 and TRBJ1-5): DGGITQSPKYLFRKEGQNVTLSCEQNLNHDAMYWYRQDPGQGLRLIYYSQIVNDFQKGDIAEGYSVSREKKESFPLTVTSAQKNPTAFYLCASSIEGVQPQHFGDGTRLSIL.

This clone was detected only once. This chain connects TRBV9 to TRBJ1-1; TRBD1 is a possible D gene (6 bases). Looked up from germline, CDR1 is SGDLS and CDR2 is YYNGEE. The V end lost 3 bases, the J end lost 5 bases, and 11 bases lay between the germline ends. The CDR3 runs to 13 residues. The CDR3: CASSEQGGTEAFF. The CDR3 DNA reads TGTGCCAGCAGCGAACAGGGCGGGACTGAAGCTTTCTTT.

The chain combines TRBV5-8 with TRBJ1-2; TRBD1 matches 12 bases. The CDR3 runs to 14 residues. V dropped 6 bases and J dropped 7; count of bases not matched to a gene: 7. Germline V gene sequence: CDR1 SGHTS, CDR2 YDEGEE. CDR3 protein: CASTRDRGLGGYTF. In nucleotides, the CDR3 is TGTGCCAGCACCCGGGACAGGGGGCTTGGTGGCTACACCTTC. The full variable domain, its missing parts supplied by reference TRBV5-8 and TRBJ1-2, is EAGVTQSPTHLIKTRGQQATLRCSPISGHTSVYWYQQALGLGLQFLLWYDEGEERNRGNFPPRFSGRQFPNYSSELNVNALELEDSALYLCASTRDRGLGGYTFGSGTRLTVV.